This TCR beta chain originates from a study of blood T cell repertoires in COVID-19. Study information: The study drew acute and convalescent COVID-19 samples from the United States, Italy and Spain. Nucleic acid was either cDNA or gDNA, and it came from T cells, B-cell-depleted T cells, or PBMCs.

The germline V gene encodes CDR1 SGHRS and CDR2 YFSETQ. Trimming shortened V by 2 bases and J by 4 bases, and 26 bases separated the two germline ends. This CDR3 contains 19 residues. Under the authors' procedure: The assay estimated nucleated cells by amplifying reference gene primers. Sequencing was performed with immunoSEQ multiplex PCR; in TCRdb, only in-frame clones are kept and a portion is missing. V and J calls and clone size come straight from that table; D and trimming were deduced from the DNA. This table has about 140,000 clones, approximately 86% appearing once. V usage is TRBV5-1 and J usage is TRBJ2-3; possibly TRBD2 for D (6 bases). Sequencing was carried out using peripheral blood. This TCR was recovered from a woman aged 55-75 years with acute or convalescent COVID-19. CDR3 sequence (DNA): TGCGCCAGCAGCTTTTCACCCCGTAGCGGCCTCTCCCAGGCAGATACGCAGTATTTT. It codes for CASSFSPRSGLSQADTQYF.